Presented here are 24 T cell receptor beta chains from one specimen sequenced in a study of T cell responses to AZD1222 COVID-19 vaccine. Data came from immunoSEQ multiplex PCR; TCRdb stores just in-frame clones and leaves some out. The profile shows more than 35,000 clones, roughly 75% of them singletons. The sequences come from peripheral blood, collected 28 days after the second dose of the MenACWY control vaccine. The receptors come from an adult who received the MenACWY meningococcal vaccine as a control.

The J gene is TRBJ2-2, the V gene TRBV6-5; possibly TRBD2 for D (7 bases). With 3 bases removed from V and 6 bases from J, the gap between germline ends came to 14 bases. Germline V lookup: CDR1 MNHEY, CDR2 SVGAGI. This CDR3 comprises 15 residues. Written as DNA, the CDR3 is TGTGCCAGCAGTTATCTGGGGGGGCCAGCCGGGGAGCTGTTTTTT. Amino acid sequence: CASSYLGGPAGELFF.

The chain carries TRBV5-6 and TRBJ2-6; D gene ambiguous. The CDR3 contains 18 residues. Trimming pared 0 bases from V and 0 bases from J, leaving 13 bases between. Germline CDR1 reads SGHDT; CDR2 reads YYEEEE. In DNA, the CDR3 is TGTGCCAGCAGCTTGGGAGAATTACGGCACTCTGGGGCCAACGTCCTGACTTTC. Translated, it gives CASSLGELRHSGANVLTF.

The DNA of the CDR3 is TGTGCCTGGAAGGGGGTGGTGAACACTGAAGCTTTCTTT. Its protein is CAWKGVVNTEAFF. V gene TRBV30 combines with J gene TRBJ1-1, with a tentative D call TRBD1 (6 bases). V was cut by 4 bases and J by 0 bases, with 9 bases left in between. CDR1 and CDR2 from the germline V gene are GTSNPN and SVGIG (reference sequence). The CDR3 is 13 residues long. Looking up the rest from reference TRBV30 and TRBJ1-1 gives the full variable domain: SQTIHQWPATLVQPVGSPLSLECTVEGTSNPNLYWYRQAAGRGLQLLFYSVGIGQISSEVPQNLSASRPQDRQFILSSKKLLLSDSGFYLCAWKGVVNTEAFFGQGTRLTVV.

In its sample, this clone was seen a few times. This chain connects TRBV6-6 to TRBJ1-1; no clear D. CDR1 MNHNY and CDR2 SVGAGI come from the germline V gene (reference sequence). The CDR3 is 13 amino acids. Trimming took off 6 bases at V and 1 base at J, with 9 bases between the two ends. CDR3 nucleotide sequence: TGTGCCAGCAGCGAGGGCGCGAACACTGAAGCTTTCTTT. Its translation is CASSEGANTEAFF.

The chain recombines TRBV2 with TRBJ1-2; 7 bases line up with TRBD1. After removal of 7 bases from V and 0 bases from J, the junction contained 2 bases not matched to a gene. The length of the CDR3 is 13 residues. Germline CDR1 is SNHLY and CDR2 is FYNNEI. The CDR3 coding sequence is TGTGCCAGCACACAGGGGACTAACTATGGCTACACCTTC. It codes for CASTQGTNYGYTF.

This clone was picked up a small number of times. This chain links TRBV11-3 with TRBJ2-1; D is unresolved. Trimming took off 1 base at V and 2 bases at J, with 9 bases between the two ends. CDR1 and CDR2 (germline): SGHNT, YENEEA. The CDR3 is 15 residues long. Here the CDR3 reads CASSLGGGAYNEQFF. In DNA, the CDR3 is TGTGCCAGCAGCTTAGGAGGCGGAGCCTACAATGAGCAGTTCTTC.

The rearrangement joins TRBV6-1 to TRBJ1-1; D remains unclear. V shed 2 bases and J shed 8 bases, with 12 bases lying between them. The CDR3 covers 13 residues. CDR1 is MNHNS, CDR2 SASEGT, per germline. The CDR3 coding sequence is TGTGCCAGCAGTGAAACTGGGATAGAGGAAGCTTTCTTT. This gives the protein CASSETGIEEAFF.

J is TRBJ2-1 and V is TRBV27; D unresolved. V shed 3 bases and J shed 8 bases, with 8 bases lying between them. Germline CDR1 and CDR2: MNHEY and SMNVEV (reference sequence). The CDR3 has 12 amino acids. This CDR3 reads CASSFLAHEQFF. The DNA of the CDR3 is TGTGCCAGCAGTTTTCTTGCCCATGAGCAGTTCTTC.

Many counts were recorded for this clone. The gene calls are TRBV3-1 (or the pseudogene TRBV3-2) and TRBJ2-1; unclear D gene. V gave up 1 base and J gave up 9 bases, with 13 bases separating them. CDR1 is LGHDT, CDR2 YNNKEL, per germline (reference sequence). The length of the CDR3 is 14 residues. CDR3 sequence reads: CASSQGTRTAEQFF. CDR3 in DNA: TGTGCCAGCAGCCAAGGGACCCGGACCGCTGAGCAGTTCTTC.

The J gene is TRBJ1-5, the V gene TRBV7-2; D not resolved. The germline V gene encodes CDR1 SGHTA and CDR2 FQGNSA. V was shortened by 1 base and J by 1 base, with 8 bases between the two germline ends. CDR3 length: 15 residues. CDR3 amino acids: CASSLDPGSNQPQHF. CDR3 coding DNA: TGTGCCAGCAGCTTAGATCCAGGCAGCAATCAGCCCCAGCATTTT.

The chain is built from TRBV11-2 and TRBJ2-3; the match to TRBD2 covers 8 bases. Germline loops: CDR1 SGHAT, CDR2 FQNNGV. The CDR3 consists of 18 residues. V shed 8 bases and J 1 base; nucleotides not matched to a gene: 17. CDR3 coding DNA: TGTGCCAGCCGAGGAGGGTGGCGGGGGGCGGCAGGCACAGATACGCAGTATTTT. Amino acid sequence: CASRGGWRGAAGTDTQYF.

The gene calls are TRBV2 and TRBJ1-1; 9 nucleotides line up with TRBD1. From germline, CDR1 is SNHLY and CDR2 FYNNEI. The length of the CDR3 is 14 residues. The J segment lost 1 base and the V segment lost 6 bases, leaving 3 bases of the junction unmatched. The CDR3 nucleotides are TGTGCCAGCAGAGGACAGGGGACGAACACTGAAGCTTTCTTT. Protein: CASRGQGTNTEAFF.

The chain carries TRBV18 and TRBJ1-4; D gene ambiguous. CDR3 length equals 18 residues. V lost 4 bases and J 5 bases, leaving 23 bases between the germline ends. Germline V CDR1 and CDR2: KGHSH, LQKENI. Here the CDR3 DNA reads TGTGCCAGCTCACAGGTACCACTTAGGGAAAAGACCAATGAAAAACTGTTTTTT. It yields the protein CASSQVPLREKTNEKLFF.

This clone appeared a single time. DNA of the CDR3: TGTGCCAGCAGTTCGACTAGCGGGAGGAACAATGAGCAGTTCTTC. Translated: CASSSTSGRNNEQFF. The V call is TRBV2, the J call TRBJ2-1; 13 bases agree with TRBD2. This CDR3 has 15 residues. Germline V gene lookup returns CDR1 SNHLY and CDR2 FYNNEI. Trimming took 5 bases from V and 5 from J; bases not matched to a gene: 3.

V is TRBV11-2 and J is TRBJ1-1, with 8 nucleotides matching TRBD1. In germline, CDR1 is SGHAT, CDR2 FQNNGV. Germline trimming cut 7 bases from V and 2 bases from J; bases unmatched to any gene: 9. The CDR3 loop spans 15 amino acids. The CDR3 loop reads CASTTRTGKNTEAFF. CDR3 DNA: TGTGCCAGCACGACTCGGACAGGGAAAAACACTGAAGCTTTCTTT.

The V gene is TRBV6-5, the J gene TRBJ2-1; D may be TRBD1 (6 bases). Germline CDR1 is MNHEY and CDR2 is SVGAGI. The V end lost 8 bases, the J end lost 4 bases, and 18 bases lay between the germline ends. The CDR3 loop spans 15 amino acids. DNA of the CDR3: TGTGCCAGCGTAAGTGGGCAGGGGATGTACAATGAGCAGTTCTTC. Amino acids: CASVSGQGMYNEQFF.

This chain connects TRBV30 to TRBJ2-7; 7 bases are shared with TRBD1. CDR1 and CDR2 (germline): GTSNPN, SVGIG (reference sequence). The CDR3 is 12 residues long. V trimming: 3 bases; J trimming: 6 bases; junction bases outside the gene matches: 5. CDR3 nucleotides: TGTGCCTGGAGAAAGGCAGGGGGCGAGCAGTACGTC. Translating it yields CAWRKAGGEQYV.

The DNA for the CDR3 is TGTGCCAGCAGCATCACAGGGGCCCCAGCCTCGGGGCAGTATTTT. Translated: CASSITGAPASGQYF. The genes are TRBV2 and TRBJ2-3; 7 nucleotides line up with TRBD1. From germline, CDR1 is SNHLY and CDR2 FYNNEI. J gave up 11 bases and V 6 bases, and 17 bases lay outside the gene matches. The CDR3 covers 15 residues.

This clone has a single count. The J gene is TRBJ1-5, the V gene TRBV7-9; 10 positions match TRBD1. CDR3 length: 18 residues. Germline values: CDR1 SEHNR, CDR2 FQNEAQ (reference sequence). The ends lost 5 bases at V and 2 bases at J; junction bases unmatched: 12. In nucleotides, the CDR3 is TGTGCCAGCAGCCCCGGGACAGGGGTCAATAAAGGCAATCAGCCCCAGCATTTT. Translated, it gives CASSPGTGVNKGNQPQHF.

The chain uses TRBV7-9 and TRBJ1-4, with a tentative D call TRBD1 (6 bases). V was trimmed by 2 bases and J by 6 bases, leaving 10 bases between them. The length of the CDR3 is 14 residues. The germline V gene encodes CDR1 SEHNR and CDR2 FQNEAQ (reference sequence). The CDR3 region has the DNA TGTGCCAGCAGCTTAAAGGGGGGCGATGAAAAACTGTTTTTT. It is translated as CASSLKGGDEKLFF.

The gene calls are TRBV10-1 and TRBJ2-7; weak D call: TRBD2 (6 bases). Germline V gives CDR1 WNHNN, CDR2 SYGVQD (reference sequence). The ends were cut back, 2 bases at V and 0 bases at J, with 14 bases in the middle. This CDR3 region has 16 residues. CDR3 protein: CASSELRDSPSYEQYF. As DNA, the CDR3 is TGCGCCAGCAGTGAGCTCCGGGACTCACCCTCCTACGAGCAGTACTTC.

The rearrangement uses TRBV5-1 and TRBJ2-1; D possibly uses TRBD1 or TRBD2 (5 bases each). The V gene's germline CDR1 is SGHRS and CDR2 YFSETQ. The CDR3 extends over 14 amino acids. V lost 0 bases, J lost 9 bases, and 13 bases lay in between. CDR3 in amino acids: CASSLGVGVSEQFF. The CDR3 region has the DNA TGCGCCAGCAGCTTGGGAGTGGGGGTCAGTGAGCAGTTCTTC.

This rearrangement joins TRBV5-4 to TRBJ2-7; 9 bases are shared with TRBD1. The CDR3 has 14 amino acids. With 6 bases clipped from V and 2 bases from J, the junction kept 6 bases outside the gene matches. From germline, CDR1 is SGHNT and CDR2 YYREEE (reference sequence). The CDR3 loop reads CASKQGATAYEQYV. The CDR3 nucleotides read TGTGCCAGCAAACAGGGGGCCACCGCCTACGAGCAGTACGTC.

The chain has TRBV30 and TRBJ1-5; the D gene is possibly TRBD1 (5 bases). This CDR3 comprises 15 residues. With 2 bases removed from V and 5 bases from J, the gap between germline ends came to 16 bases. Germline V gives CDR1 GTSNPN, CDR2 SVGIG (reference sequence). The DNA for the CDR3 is TGTGCCTGGAGTCCCGGGACCTATAGTGATCAGCCCCAGCATTTT. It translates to CAWSPGTYSDQPQHF. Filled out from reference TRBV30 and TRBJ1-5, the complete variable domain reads SQTIHQWPATLVQPVGSPLSLECTVEGTSNPNLYWYRQAAGRGLQLLFYSVGIGQISSEVPQNLSASRPQDRQFILSSKKLLLSDSGFYLCAWSPGTYSDQPQHFGDGTRLSIL.